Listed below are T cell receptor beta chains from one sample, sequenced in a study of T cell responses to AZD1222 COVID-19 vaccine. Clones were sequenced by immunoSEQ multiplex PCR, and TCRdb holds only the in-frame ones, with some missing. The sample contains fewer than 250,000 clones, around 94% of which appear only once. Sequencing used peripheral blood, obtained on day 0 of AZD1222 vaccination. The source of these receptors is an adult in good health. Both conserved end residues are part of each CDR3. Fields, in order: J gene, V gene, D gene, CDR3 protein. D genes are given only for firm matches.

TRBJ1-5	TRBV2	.	CASSGGSNQPQHF
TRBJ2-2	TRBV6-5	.	CASRWTVAGELFF
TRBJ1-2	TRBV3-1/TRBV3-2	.	CASSQEGRFYGYTF
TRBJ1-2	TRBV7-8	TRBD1	CASSLVLVARDREYGYTF
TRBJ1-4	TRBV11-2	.	CASSLESGAAPGLFF
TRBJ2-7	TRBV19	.	CASSKARTSYEQYF
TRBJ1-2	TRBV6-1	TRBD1	CASSDAGQAPVRGYTF
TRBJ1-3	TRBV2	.	CASSDSSGRGNTIYF
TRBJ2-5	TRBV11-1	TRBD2	CASSQGLAGGQETQYF
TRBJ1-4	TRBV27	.	CASSLVGSWEKLFF
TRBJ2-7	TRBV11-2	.	CASSRGDTYEQYF
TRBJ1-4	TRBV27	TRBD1	CASTGAGGEGKLFF
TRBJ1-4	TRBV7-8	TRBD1	CASSLWDRDEKLFF
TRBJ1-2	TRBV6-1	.	CASSGKTQGDLLGGYTF
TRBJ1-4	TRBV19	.	CASSALWEKLFF
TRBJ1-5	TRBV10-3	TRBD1	CAIADRGFSNQPQHF
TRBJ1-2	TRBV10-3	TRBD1	CAIVGQGVDGYTF
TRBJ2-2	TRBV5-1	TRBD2	CASSSSGTSGGITGELFF
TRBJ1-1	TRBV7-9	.	CASSPRGTEAFF
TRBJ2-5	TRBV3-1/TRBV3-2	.	CASSQVVETQYF
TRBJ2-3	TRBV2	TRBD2	CASSPTSGGADTQYF
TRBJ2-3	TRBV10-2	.	CASSPREDTQYF
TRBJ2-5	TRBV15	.	CATSIRGQETQYF
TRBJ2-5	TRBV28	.	CATLGPAVETQYF
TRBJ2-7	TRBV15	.	CATSTPTGTGSEQYF
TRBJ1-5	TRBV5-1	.	CASSPDTSNQPQHF
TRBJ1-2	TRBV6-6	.	CASSRTSNYGYTF
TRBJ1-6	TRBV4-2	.	CASSQDRGTESSYNSPLHF
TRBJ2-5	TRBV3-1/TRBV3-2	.	CASSLGSELAGGETQYF
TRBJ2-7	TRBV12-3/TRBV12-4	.	CASSPHGYEQYF
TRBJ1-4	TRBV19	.	CASNGRPDGEKLFF
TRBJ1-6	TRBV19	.	CASSPRTAERGSPLHF
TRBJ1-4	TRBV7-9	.	CASSPSTAATNEKLFF
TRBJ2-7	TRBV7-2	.	CASSLGWGREQYF
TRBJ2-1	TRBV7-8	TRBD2	CASSYGGGGAGNEQFF
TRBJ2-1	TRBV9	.	CASSVVGPQNGEQFF
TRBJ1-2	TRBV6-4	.	CASSENPENYGYTF
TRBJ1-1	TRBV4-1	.	CASSPRGGPMNTEAFF
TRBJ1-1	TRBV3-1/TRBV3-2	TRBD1	CASGRTGTYQNTEAFF
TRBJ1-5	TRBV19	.	CASSITQGPNQPQHF